These T cell receptor beta chains were read from a single sample in a study of T-cell reconstitution after alpha-beta-depleted transplantation in children. MiXCR, applied by TCRdb to the PCR reads, yields one record per CDR3 protein. The table shows over 550,000 distinct CDR3 sequences, with over 9.5% occurring only once. Here the sequenced sample was PBMCs from the stem cell graft donor, taken from the stem cell graft. These receptors came from a human donor who donated a stem cell graft to a child with acute myeloid leukemia. CDR3s leave out the opening cysteine and the closing phenylalanine or tryptophan. Fields, in order: CDR3 protein, J gene, CDR3 length, V gene.

SVHLLAGAYEQY,TRBJ2-7,12,TRBV29-1
SARGLTADTQY,TRBJ2-3,11,TRBV20-1
SASPITGRESTDTQY,TRBJ2-3,15,TRBV20-1
SARTRWSETQY,TRBJ2-5,11,TRBV20-1
ATLAANEQF,TRBJ2-1,9,TRBV15
SADDWYEQY,TRBJ2-7,9,TRBV20-1
ASSLEWF,TRBJ2-1,7,TRBV5-1
ASSNFQETQY,TRBJ2-5,10,TRBV11-2
SARPQTGTLGYT,TRBJ1-2,12,TRBV20-1
SVEGEGYEQY,TRBJ2-7,10,TRBV29-1
AISPLAPGAYNEQF,TRBJ2-1,14,TRBV10-3